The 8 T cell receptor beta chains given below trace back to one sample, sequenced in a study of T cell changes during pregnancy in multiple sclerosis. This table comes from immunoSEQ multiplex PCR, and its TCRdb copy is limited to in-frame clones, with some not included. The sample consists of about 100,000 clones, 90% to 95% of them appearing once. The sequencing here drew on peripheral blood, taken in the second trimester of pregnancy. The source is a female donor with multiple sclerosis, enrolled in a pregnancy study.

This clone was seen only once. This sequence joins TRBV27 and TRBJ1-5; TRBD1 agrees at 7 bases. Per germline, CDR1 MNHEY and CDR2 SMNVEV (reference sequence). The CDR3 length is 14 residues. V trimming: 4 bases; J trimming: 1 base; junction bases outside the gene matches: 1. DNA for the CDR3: TGTGCCAGCAGTTCGACAGGGAGCAATCAGCCCCAGCATTTT. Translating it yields CASSSTGSNQPQHF.

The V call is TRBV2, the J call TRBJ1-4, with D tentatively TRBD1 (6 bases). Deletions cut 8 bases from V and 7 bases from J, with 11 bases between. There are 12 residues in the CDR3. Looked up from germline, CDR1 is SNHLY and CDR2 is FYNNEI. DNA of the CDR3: TGTGCCAGCCGCGACAGGTTTGAAAAACTGTTTTTT. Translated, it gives CASRDRFEKLFF.

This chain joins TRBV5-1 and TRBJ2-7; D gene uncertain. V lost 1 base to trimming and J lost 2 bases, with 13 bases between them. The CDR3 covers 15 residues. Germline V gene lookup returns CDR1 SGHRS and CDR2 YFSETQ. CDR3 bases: TGCGCCAGCAGCTTGTCCCGTGGCAGAACCTACGAGCAGTACTTC. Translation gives CASSLSRGRTYEQYF.

The CDR3 region has the DNA TGTGCCAGCAGCGTGGGCCGCTATAATTCACCCCTCCACTTT. Its protein is CASSVGRYNSPLHF. The chain uses TRBV9 and TRBJ1-6; D unclear. V was pared by 2 bases and J by 3 bases, with 6 bases between. Per germline, CDR1 SGDLS and CDR2 YYNGEE. The CDR3 runs to 14 residues.

The CDR3 here is CASSDPSRGGYNEQFF. The CDR3 region has the DNA TGCGCCAGCAGTGACCCCTCGCGGGGGGGGTACAATGAGCAGTTCTTC. This rearrangement joins TRBV10-1 to TRBJ2-1; TRBD2 matches at 9 bases. V gave up 3 bases and J gave up 4 bases; unmatched junction bases: 7. Germline loops: CDR1 WNHNN, CDR2 SYGVQD (reference sequence). The CDR3 is 16 residues long.

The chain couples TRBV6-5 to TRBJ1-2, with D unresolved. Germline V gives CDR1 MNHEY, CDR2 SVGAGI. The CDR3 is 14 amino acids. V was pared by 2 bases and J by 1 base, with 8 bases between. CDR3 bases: TGTGCCAGCAGTTACAGCCAGGTTAACTATGGCTACACCTTC. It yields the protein CASSYSQVNYGYTF.

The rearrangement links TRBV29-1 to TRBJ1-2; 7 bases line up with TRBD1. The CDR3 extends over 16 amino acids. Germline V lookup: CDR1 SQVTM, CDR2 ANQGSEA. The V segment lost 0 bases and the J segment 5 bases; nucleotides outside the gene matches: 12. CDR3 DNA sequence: TGCAGCGTTGAAGATAGGTCAGCAGTCAGGGGGTATGGCTACACCTTC. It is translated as CSVEDRSAVRGYGYTF.

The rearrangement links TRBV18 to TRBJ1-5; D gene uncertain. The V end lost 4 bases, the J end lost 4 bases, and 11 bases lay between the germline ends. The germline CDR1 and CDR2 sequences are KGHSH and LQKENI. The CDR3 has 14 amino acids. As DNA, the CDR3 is TGTGCCAGCTCACTGGGCGGGCCTAATCAGCCCCAGCATTTT. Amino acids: CASSLGGPNQPQHF.